This T cell receptor (beta chain) derives from a study of T cells expressing NK-cell markers. One entry per CDR3 protein, without DNA, is what TCRdb gives after re-calling the 5' RACE reads. Its table records 550,000 or so distinct CDR3 sequences. What was sequenced was blood T cells: a sorted CD56 or NKG2C T cell subset, CD4+ or CD8+ T cells, or bulk PBMC T cells (not recorded which). The receptor's source is a man younger than 35 in good health.

The CDR3 sequence is CASSQDRGPNGTQYF. The rearrangement links TRBV4-3 to TRBJ2-5; the D call from TCRdb, TRBD2, cannot be confirmed without DNA. This CDR3 contains 15 residues. Germline V gene lookup returns CDR1 LGHNA and CDR2 YSLEER.